This T cell receptor (beta chain) was captured by sequencing in a study of post-analysis software for immune sequencing data. General study findings and limits: TRBV5-6, TRBV5-1 and TRBV20-1 belonged to a set of a handful of TRBV segments that were more frequent in patients than controls. Patients with multiple sclerosis recorded significantly lower normalized Chao1 diversity than controls, the study found.

In germline, CDR1 is DFQATT, CDR2 SNEGSKA (reference sequence). This CDR3 is 16 amino acids long. The junction had 7 bases not matched to a gene; V was cut back by 0 bases and J by 2 bases. About this clonotype itself: Its matching antigen is unknown.

Unique molecular identifiers tagged the TCR beta cDNA libraries. TCRdb reprocessed the PCR reads with MiXCR, giving one entry per CDR3 protein. The table lists approximately 440,000 distinct CDR3 sequences, under 55% of them singletons. The V call is TRBV20-1, the J call TRBJ1-5; 7 bases align to TRBD1. The sequence came from a girl aged 5 to 17 with multiple sclerosis. Sequenced: blood. Here the CDR3 DNA reads TGCAGTGCTAGAGATTCGACAGGGTTTGGCAATCAGCCCCAGCATTTT. Encoded protein: CSARDSTGFGNQPQHF.